These 25 T cell receptor beta chains came from one sample sequenced in a study of T-cell reconstitution after alpha-beta-depleted transplantation in children (dated by TCRdb to the mid-2010s). Library construction relied on PCR. Sequencing instrument: Illumina HiSeq 2500. TCR libraries were prepared with molecular barcoding, using unique molecular identifiers to normalize TCRbeta repertoire quantification. Using fastp at Q25 and MiXCR, TCRdb reprocessed the public reads and kept productive beta chains. Identical CDR3 proteins give one entry, which carries the most common genes and DNA. Within this sample are hundreds of thousands of distinct CDR3 sequences, with 16% of them counted one time only. Approximately 1% of the sample goes to the ten largest clones. The starting material was PBMCs from the stem cell graft donor, obtained from the stem cell graft. These TCRs come from a human donor who donated a stem cell graft to a child with acute myeloid leukemia.

The sample holds many counts of this clonotype. The rearrangement joins TRBV20-1 to TRBJ2-1; D is uncertain. CDR3 length equals 11 residues. V dropped 6 bases and J dropped 7 bases, with 10 bases sitting between them. The germline CDR1 and CDR2 sequences are DFQATT and SNEGSKA (reference sequence). CDR3 bases: TGCAGTGCACCCGAAAGGAATGAGCAGTTCTTC. The encoded protein is CSAPERNEQFF.

In its sample, this clonotype was seen once. The chain recombines TRBV5-1 with TRBJ2-2; D is unresolved. Trimming removed 4 bases at V and 8 bases at J, with 12 bases between. This CDR3 contains 13 residues. Germline-derived CDR1 and CDR2 are SGHRS and YFSETQ. CDR3 in DNA: TGCGCCAGCAGCCTAGACACCCGTGGGGAGCTGTTTTTT. Translating it yields CASSLDTRGELFF. The full variable domain, in which reference TRBV5-1 and TRBJ2-2 provide the parts outside the CDR3, is KAGVTQTPRYLIKTRGQQVTLSCSPISGHRSVSWYQQTPGQGLQFLFEYFSETQRNKGNFPGRFSGRQFSNSRSEMNVSTLELGDSALYLCASSLDTRGELFFGEGSRLTVL.

This clonotype has only a few counts. This sequence joins TRBV6-2 or TRBV6-3 and TRBJ2-1; D may be TRBD2 (5 bases). The CDR3 covers 12 residues. Trimming shortened V by 6 bases and J by 15 bases, and 18 bases separated the two germline ends. CDR1 is MNHEY and CDR2 is SVGEGT in the germline V gene. The CDR3 coding sequence is TGTGCCAGCAGCCTCGAGGGATTCAAAGGGTTCTTC. Translation gives CASSLEGFKGFF.

The V gene is TRBV20-1, the J gene TRBJ2-7, with a possible D match to TRBD2 (6 bases). The V gene lost 0 bases and the J gene lost 6 bases, with 12 bases spanning the gap. Germline-derived CDR1 and CDR2 are DFQATT and SNEGSKA (reference sequence). The CDR3 has 13 amino acids. DNA for the CDR3: TGCAGTGCTAGAGATTTAGGAGGGAGCGAGCAGTACGTC. Translated: CSARDLGGSEQYV.

The chain links TRBV24-1 to TRBJ2-3; D tentatively fits TRBD1 or TRBD2 (6 bases each). Looked up from germline, CDR1 is KGHDR and CDR2 is SFDVKD. The CDR3 covers 14 residues. The V end was cut by 6 bases, the J end by 5 bases, with 14 bases between. CDR3 sequence: CATSNRGRRDTQYF. The CDR3 DNA sequence: TGTGCCACCAGTAACCGGGGGCGCAGAGATACGCAGTATTTT.

This chain connects TRBV30 to TRBJ1-5; D gene uncertain. V gave up 6 bases and J gave up 1 base, with 16 bases separating them. The length of the CDR3 is 15 residues. CDR1 is GTSNPN and CDR2 is SVGIG in the germline V gene (reference sequence). The CDR3 reads CACAPNGPSNQPQHF. CDR3 coding DNA: TGTGCCTGCGCGCCTAATGGACCGAGCAATCAGCCCCAGCATTTT.

In this sample, this clonotype turned up a few times. V gene TRBV6-1 combines with J gene TRBJ2-1; TRBD1 aligns across 7 bases. The trim removed 6 bases at V and 5 bases at J, leaving 19 bases unmatched. The germline V gene has CDR1 MNHNS and CDR2 SASEGT. The CDR3 length is 18 residues. The CDR3 is CASRLSRGQGSPDNEQFF. The CDR3 DNA is TGTGCCAGCAGACTTTCAAGGGGGCAGGGGAGCCCTGACAATGAGCAGTTCTTC.

This clonotype was counted at least ten times. The genes are TRBV7-6 and TRBJ1-5; D might be TRBD1 (6 bases). The CDR3 totals 16 residues. Germline V gene lookup returns CDR1 SGHVS and CDR2 FNYEAQ. The V gene lost 0 bases and the J gene lost 1 base, with 10 bases spanning the gap. CDR3 residues: CASSLAPTGSNQPQHF. The CDR3 DNA reads TGTGCCAGCAGCTTAGCACCAACAGGGAGCAATCAGCCCCAGCATTTT.

The sample holds many counts of this clonotype. The chain combines TRBV20-1 with TRBJ2-1, with TRBD1 matching 9 bases. Germline CDR1 reads DFQATT; CDR2 reads SNEGSKA (reference sequence). V lost 1 base and J lost 8; bases outside the gene matches: 6. The CDR3 runs to 14 residues. For the CDR3, the DNA is TGCAGTGCTAGAGGAGAGACAGGGGGGTATGAGCAGTTCTTC. Translating it yields CSARGETGGYEQFF.

This clonotype has a count of ten or more. The rearrangement links TRBV5-5 to TRBJ2-2; weak D call: TRBD1 (5 bases). Germline V CDR1 and CDR2: SGHKS, YYEKEE (reference sequence). This CDR3 spans 15 amino acids. V gave up 0 bases and J gave up 7 bases, with 13 bases separating them. This CDR3 is CASSLVPSRDGELFF. In nucleotides, the CDR3 is TGTGCCAGCAGCTTGGTGCCCTCCAGGGACGGGGAGCTGTTTTTT.

This clonotype was counted at least ten times. The chain couples TRBV20-1 to TRBJ1-1; no clear D gene. This CDR3 region has 15 residues. The V gene lost 0 bases and the J gene lost 8 bases, with 19 bases spanning the gap. In germline, CDR1 is DFQATT, CDR2 SNEGSKA (reference sequence). CDR3 in amino acids: CSARDGPPRPPEAFF. The CDR3 DNA is TGCAGTGCTAGAGATGGGCCCCCTAGGCCCCCAGAAGCTTTCTTT.

The V gene is TRBV20-1, the J gene TRBJ1-2; D gene ambiguous. The CDR3 covers 13 residues. V was pared by 0 bases and J by 8 bases, with 13 bases between. The germline V gene encodes CDR1 DFQATT and CDR2 SNEGSKA (reference sequence). The CDR3 reads CSARDRPQRGYTF. CDR3 sequence (DNA): TGCAGTGCTAGAGATCGTCCCCAACGGGGCTACACCTTC.

A remark on this clonotype: This may come from a read error, since a much larger clone is one base off. The chain links TRBV29-1 to TRBJ2-7; D is unclear. Germline CDR1 SQVTM, CDR2 ANQGSEA. The CDR3 is 12 residues long. The CDR3 sequence is CSVGPSSYAQYF. CDR3 DNA sequence: TGCAGCGTTGGGCCATCCTCCTACGCGCAGTACTTC.

The chain couples TRBV18 to TRBJ1-1; D may be TRBD1 (5 bases). The CDR3 runs to 15 residues. The germline V and J ends were trimmed by 2 bases and 5 bases, with 15 bases remaining between them. Germline lookup yields CDR1 KGHSH and CDR2 LQKENI. The CDR3 DNA follows: TGTGCCAGCTCACCATGGGTGATTAAGGGGACTGAAGCTTTCTTT. Translation: CASSPWVIKGTEAFF. Complete variable domain (other parts from reference TRBV18 and TRBJ1-1): NAGVMQNPRHLVRRRGQEARLRCSPMKGHSHVYWYRQLPEEGLKFMVYLQKENIIDESGMPKERFSAEFPKEGPSILRIQQVVRGDSAAYFCASSPWVIKGTEAFFGQGTRLTVV.

This clonotype was seen a handful of times. The chain employs TRBV5-1 and TRBJ1-5; D call uncertain. Germline-derived CDR1 and CDR2 are SGHRS and YFSETQ. Trimming shortened V by 2 bases and J by 5 bases, and 8 bases separated the two germline ends. The CDR3 runs to 13 residues. CDR3 sequence: CASSFSLDQPQHF. The CDR3 region has the DNA TGCGCCAGCAGCTTTTCCCTGGATCAGCCCCAGCATTTT. Full variable domain (rest looked up from reference TRBV5-1 and TRBJ1-5): KAGVTQTPRYLIKTRGQQVTLSCSPISGHRSVSWYQQTPGQGLQFLFEYFSETQRNKGNFPGRFSGRQFSNSRSEMNVSTLELGDSALYLCASSFSLDQPQHFGDGTRLSIL.

This chain connects TRBV7-8 to TRBJ2-5, with 11 bases fitting TRBD1. The CDR3 covers 16 residues. The V and J ends lost 1 base and 5 bases, in that order; junction bases with no gene match: 6. The germline gives CDR1 SGHVS, CDR2 FQNEAQ. CDR3 in DNA: TGTGCCAGCAGCTTAGTATCGGGGACAGGGGGGGAGACCCAGTACTTC. Protein product: CASSLVSGTGGETQYF.

The DNA of the CDR3 is TGTGCCAGTAGTACCTATAGCGGGGGCGTCGAGCAGTACTTC. It translates to CASSTYSGGVEQYF. This rearrangement joins TRBV19 to TRBJ2-7; 9 bases match TRBD2. J was trimmed by 6 bases and V by 4 bases; bases with no gene match: 7. This CDR3 spans 14 amino acids. CDR1 is LNHDA and CDR2 is SQIVND in the germline V gene (reference sequence).

This clonotype was found many times. The chain joins TRBV25-1 to TRBJ1-2, with 11 bases fitting TRBD1. Germline lookup yields CDR1 MGHDK and CDR2 SYGVNS. The trim removed 7 bases at V and 7 bases at J, leaving 5 bases unmatched. This CDR3 contains 13 residues. The CDR3 reads CASTDRGQGGYTF. CDR3 DNA sequence: TGTGCCAGCACGGACAGGGGGCAAGGTGGCTACACCTTC.

In its sample, this clonotype was seen a few times. V and J are TRBV7-8 and TRBJ2-3; 9 nucleotides line up with TRBD1. Losses at the gene ends were 1 base for V and 3 bases for J; bases not matched to a gene: 2. The CDR3 sequence is 15 residues long. CDR1 is SGHVS, CDR2 FQNEAQ, per germline. The CDR3 DNA reads TGTGCCAGCAGCTTAGACAGGGGGCTGACAGATACGCAGTATTTT. Protein sequence: CASSLDRGLTDTQYF.

A single count supports this clonotype. This sequence joins TRBV9 and TRBJ2-3, with D possibly TRBD2 on 7 matching bases. The germline gives CDR1 SGDLS, CDR2 YYNGEE. Trimming removed 2 bases from V and 1 base from J, with 11 bases in between. The CDR3 sequence is 15 residues long. CDR3 in amino acids: CASSVFGGRTDTQYF. The CDR3 nucleotides read TGTGCCAGCAGCGTTTTCGGGGGGCGCACAGATACGCAGTATTTT.

V and J are TRBV25-1 and TRBJ1-4, with D possibly TRBD1 on 5 matching bases. V was clipped by 4 bases and J by 4 bases, with 10 bases between them. The CDR3 sequence is 14 residues long. Germline V gene data show CDR1 as MGHDK and CDR2 as SYGVNS. CDR3 bases: TGTGCCAGCAGTGGTGGAGGGGTTAATGAAAAACTGTTTTTT. It yields the protein CASSGGGVNEKLFF.

This clonotype was counted many times. The genes are TRBV10-3 and TRBJ1-1; TRBD1 is a possible D gene (6 bases). CDR3 length: 13 amino acids. Germline V gene lookup returns CDR1 ENHRY and CDR2 SYGVKD. V shed 7 bases and J shed 0 bases, with 9 bases lying between them. The CDR3 is CAITGQLNTEAFF. The CDR3 region has the DNA TGTGCCATCACCGGACAGTTGAACACTGAAGCTTTCTTT.

This clonotype appeared a single time. The rearrangement links TRBV29-1 to TRBJ2-7; perhaps TRBD1 as D (5 bases). V was cut by 6 bases and J by 5 bases, with 14 bases left in between. This CDR3 contains 12 residues. From germline, CDR1 is SQVTM and CDR2 ANQGSEA. CDR3 sequence reads: CSVKRQLNEQYF. The CDR3 DNA reads TGCAGCGTGAAGAGACAGCTAAACGAGCAGTACTTC.

In its sample, this clonotype was seen a few times. This chain links TRBV18 with TRBJ1-2, with D maybe TRBD1 (5 bases). Germline lookup yields CDR1 KGHSH and CDR2 LQKENI. There are 16 residues in the CDR3. V lost 0 bases and J 2 bases, leaving 13 bases between the germline ends. The CDR3 DNA reads as TGTGCCAGCTCACCACCAACGGACAATTCGAACTATGGCTACACCTTC. Its protein is CASSPPTDNSNYGYTF.

This chain uses TRBV6-4 with TRBJ2-3; 8 bases align to TRBD1. V was pared by 8 bases and J by 4 bases, with 11 bases of the junction left unmatched. From germline, CDR1 is MRHNA and CDR2 SNTAGT. The CDR3 has 15 residues. This CDR3 is CASVPQGAWPDTQYF. CDR3 DNA: TGTGCCAGCGTGCCTCAGGGGGCTTGGCCAGATACGCAGTATTTT.